This T cell receptor (beta chain) derives from a study of T-cell reconstitution after alpha-beta-depleted transplantation in children. The TCRbeta library was prepared with unique molecular identifiers. TCRdb analysed the PCR reads with MiXCR anew, one entry per CDR3 protein. Of about 900,000 distinct CDR3 sequences in the sample, 25% to 30% were seen once. This clonotype was seen many times. V lost 3 bases, J lost 2 bases, and 11 bases lay in between. This CDR3 has 14 amino acids. Germline loops: CDR1 SGHRS, CDR2 YFSETQ. The sequencing here drew on PBMCs, mostly from graft donor cells, taken 360 days after TCRalphabeta/CD19-depleted stem cell transplant. The chain couples TRBV5-1 to TRBJ1-1; no definite D call. The sequence derives from a boy under two years old who had a stem cell transplant for SCID, so the T cells may come from the graft donor. In nucleotides, the CDR3 is TGCGCCAGCAGCTCAGGCACTTTAAACACTGAAGCTTTCTTT. It specifies CASSSGTLNTEAFF. Complete variable domain (other parts from reference TRBV5-1 and TRBJ1-1): KAGVTQTPRYLIKTRGQQVTLSCSPISGHRSVSWYQQTPGQGLQFLFEYFSETQRNKGNFPGRFSGRQFSNSRSEMNVSTLELGDSALYLCASSSGTLNTEAFFGQGTRLTVV.